This TCR beta chain was recovered during a study of blood T cell repertoires in COVID-19. Authors' methods: Estimated nucleated cell counts came from reference gene primer amplification. Assay: immunoSEQ multiplex PCR; the TCRdb copy retains only in-frame clones and omits some. For V, J and clone size, that table is used; D and trimming come from the DNA. The data show more than 70,000 clones, 82% seen once. Looked up from germline, CDR1 is KGHSH and CDR2 is LQKENI. This CDR3 is 16 amino acids long. With 3 bases clipped from V and 5 bases from J, the junction kept 10 bases outside the gene matches. The sample holds a few counts of this clone.

The chain joins TRBV18 to TRBJ1-5; 7 positions match TRBD1. Sequencing was done on a sample of peripheral blood. The sequence was obtained from a human donor in a cohort sampled during active COVID-19. The CDR3 spells CASSPPGQTVHQPQHF. DNA for the CDR3: TGTGCCAGCTCACCTCCGGGACAGACGGTCCATCAGCCCCAGCATTTT.